One sample yielded the 9 T cell receptor beta chains listed below, sequenced in a study of blood T cell repertoires in COVID-19. Sequencing used immunoSEQ multiplex PCR; TCRdb keeps in-frame clones, though not all of them. The data contain about 210,000 clones, about 79% of them singletons. Sequencing was done on a sample of peripheral blood. Receptors were obtained from a man in his fifties or sixties with active or convalescent COVID-19.

V and J are TRBV7-2 and TRBJ1-5, with D maybe TRBD1 (5 bases). Looked up from germline, CDR1 is SGHTA and CDR2 is FQGNSA. CDR3 length equals 13 residues. V was trimmed by 2 bases and J by 9 bases, leaving 11 bases between them. CDR3 protein: CASSLFFQGPQHF. CDR3 coding DNA: TGTGCCAGCAGCTTATTTTTTCAGGGGCCCCAGCATTTT.

DNA of the CDR3: TGTGCCAGTAGTGTACAGAGCTTTCTCAACACTGAAGCTTTCTTT. This encodes CASSVQSFLNTEAFF. This rearrangement joins TRBV19 to TRBJ1-1; D is ambiguous. The CDR3 spans 15 residues. Germline V gene data show CDR1 as LNHDA and CDR2 as SQIVND (reference sequence). V was shortened by 5 bases and J by 2 bases, with 15 bases between the two germline ends.

The chain uses TRBV5-5 and TRBJ2-2; 7 nucleotides agree with TRBD1. The CDR3 runs to 18 residues. Trimming at V came to 4 bases and at J to 4 bases, leaving 16 bases not matched to a gene. The germline V gene encodes CDR1 SGHKS and CDR2 YYEKEE (reference sequence). The CDR3 nucleotides read TGTGCCAGCAGCCTCGGGACAGCCCTTTTTGGGTCCACCGGGGAGCTGTTTTTT. Protein sequence: CASSLGTALFGSTGELFF. The variable domain in full, with the rest retrieved from reference TRBV5-5 and TRBJ2-2, is DAGVTQSPTHLIKTRGQQVTLRCSPISGHKSVSWYQQVLGQGPQFIFQYYEKEERGRGNFPDRFSARQFPNYSSELNVNALLLGDSALYLCASSLGTALFGSTGELFFGEGSRLTVL.

The J gene is TRBJ1-5, the V gene TRBV29-1; D remains unclear. CDR3 size: 12 residues. The germline CDR1 and CDR2 sequences are SQVTM and ANQGSEA. Trimming took off 6 bases at V and 7 bases at J, with 13 bases between the two ends. The CDR3 nucleotides are TGCAGCGTCACGAACGCGGGACAGCCCCAGCATTTT. It yields the protein CSVTNAGQPQHF.

This clone was observed a handful of times. The gene calls are TRBV7-3 and TRBJ1-1; D may be TRBD1 (6 bases). This CDR3 has 13 residues. Trimming pared 4 bases from V and 3 bases from J, leaving 9 bases between. CDR1 and CDR2 (germline): SGHTA, FQGTGA. The CDR3: CASSYRVDTEAFF. The CDR3 region has the DNA TGTGCCAGCAGCTACAGGGTGGACACTGAAGCTTTCTTT.

CDR3 nucleotide sequence: TGCAGCGGGTACGGGGGGGGAAACACTGAAGCTTTCTTT. Translated, it gives CSGYGGGNTEAFF. This chain links TRBV29-1 with TRBJ1-1, with a tentative D call TRBD1 (5 bases). The CDR3 is made up of 13 amino acids. The V end lost 7 bases, the J end lost 2 bases, and 14 bases lay between the germline ends. Per the germline V gene, CDR1 is SQVTM and CDR2 is ANQGSEA.

The rearrangement links TRBV24-1 to TRBJ2-3, with 13 bases lining up with TRBD2. CDR3 length equals 16 residues. After removal of 4 bases from V and 4 bases from J, the junction contained 4 bases not matched to a gene. CDR1 KGHDR and CDR2 SFDVKD come from the germline V gene. The CDR3 is CATSDPGLAGSDTQYF. Here the CDR3 DNA reads TGTGCCACCAGTGACCCGGGACTAGCGGGATCAGATACGCAGTATTTT.

The genes are TRBV5-6 and TRBJ2-3; tentatively, D is TRBD1 (6 bases). The germline V and J ends were trimmed by 4 bases and 9 bases, with 9 bases remaining between them. This CDR3 is built from 11 residues. Germline lookup yields CDR1 SGHDT and CDR2 YYEEEE. The CDR3 protein is CASSQGPTQYF. The CDR3, as DNA: TGTGCCAGCAGCCAGGGGCCGACGCAGTATTTT. Based on the CDR3 plus reference TRBV5-6 and TRBJ2-3, the full variable domain is DAGVTQSPTHLIKTRGQQVTLRCSPKSGHDTVSWYQQALGQGPQFIFQYYEEEERQRGNFPDRFSGHQFPNYSSELNVNALLLGDSALYLCASSQGPTQYFGPGTRLTVL.

The V call is TRBV2, the J call TRBJ2-5; D is uncertain. With 7 bases removed from V and 4 bases from J, the gap between germline ends came to 7 bases. Germline V CDR1 and CDR2: SNHLY, FYNNEI. The CDR3 covers 11 residues. Here the CDR3 reads CASTLLETQYF. CDR3 DNA: TGTGCCAGCACCCTACTAGAGACCCAGTACTTC.